The 32 T cell receptor beta chains reported below all come from one sample, sequenced in a study of cytomegalovirus exposure and HLA in healthy donors (dated by TCRdb to between 2016 and 2019). The library was made by the immunoSEQ multiplex PCR assay. As stored in TCRdb, this immuneACCESS dataset retains in-frame rearrangements with V and J assigned. A fraction of the clones does not appear; measured against another copy, unresolved V genes explain less than half of the discrepancy, and the remainder lacks a known reason. This sample holds some 80,000 clones; 95% were observed only once. 0.69% of the sample is in the top ten clones. The sequenced sample was PBMCs. These receptor sequences come from a woman aged 18 to 35 in good health and CMV-seronegative.

This chain joins TRBV7-9 and TRBJ2-2, with 8 bases matching TRBD2. The CDR3 length is 15 residues. The V gene's germline CDR1 is SEHNR and CDR2 FQNEAQ (reference sequence). V shed 10 bases and J 5 bases; nucleotides not matched to a gene: 12. CDR3 coding DNA: TGTGCCACCCCCCGTAGAGCGGGGGTGACCGGGGAGCTGTTTTTT. Its translation: CATPRRAGVTGELFF.

The DNA of the CDR3 is TGCGCCAGCAGCCCCTGGGGCGGCGATGATACGCAGTATTTT. It codes for CASSPWGGDDTQYF. The chain joins TRBV5-1 to TRBJ2-3; possible D gene TRBD1, 5 bases. V gave up 4 bases and J gave up 6 bases, with 15 bases separating them. The CDR3 extends over 14 amino acids. Germline assignment: CDR1 SGHRS and CDR2 YFSETQ.

The chain links TRBV5-4 to TRBJ1-2; 11 bases align to TRBD1. The CDR3 contains 15 residues. Per germline, CDR1 SGHNT and CDR2 YYREEE (reference sequence). After removal of 3 bases from V and 5 bases from J, the junction contained 6 bases not matched to a gene. The CDR3, as DNA: TGTGCCAGCAGCTATGGACAGGGGGCGAGATATGGCTACACCTTC. Translation: CASSYGQGARYGYTF.

This chain uses TRBV18 with TRBJ1-2; 9 bases are shared with TRBD1. Germline V gene lookup returns CDR1 KGHSH and CDR2 LQKENI. The CDR3 length is 14 residues. The junction had 5 bases not matched to a gene; V was cut back by 2 bases and J by 7 bases. CDR3 sequence: CASSPGQGSGGYTF. The CDR3 DNA reads TGTGCCAGCTCACCAGGACAGGGGTCAGGTGGCTACACCTTC.

The V and J genes are TRBV5-1 and TRBJ2-4; D remains unclear. CDR1 and CDR2 from the germline V gene are SGHRS and YFSETQ. Trimming left V 4 bases short and J 2 bases short, with 10 bases between. The CDR3 covers 14 residues. The CDR3, as DNA: TGCGCCAGCAGCCTAGAACTCACCAAAAACATTCAGTACTTC. Protein sequence: CASSLELTKNIQYF.

The V call is TRBV11-2, the J call TRBJ1-1; D not certain. CDR1 is SGHAT and CDR2 is FQNNGV in the germline V gene. The CDR3 length is 13 residues. V lost 0 bases and J 1 base, leaving 3 bases between the germline ends. The CDR3 sequence is CASSLDRNTEAFF. CDR3 nucleotide sequence: TGTGCCAGCAGCTTAGACCGGAACACTGAAGCTTTCTTT.

This clone was found once. J is TRBJ2-3 and V is TRBV9; 15 bases line up with TRBD2. Germline CDR1 and CDR2: SGDLS and YYNGEE. The junction had 7 bases not matched to a gene; V was cut back by 1 base and J by 4 bases. The CDR3 consists of 18 residues. In nucleotides, the CDR3 is TGTGCCAGCAGCGTATCTTCTGGACTAGCGGGAGGGTCAGATACGCAGTATTTT. Its protein is CASSVSSGLAGGSDTQYF. The whole variable domain, filled in from reference TRBV9 and TRBJ2-3, reads DSGVTQTPKHLITATGQRVTLRCSPRSGDLSVYWYQQSLDQGLQFLIQYYNGEERAKGNILERFSAQQFPDLHSELNLSSLELGDSALYFCASSVSSGLAGGSDTQYFGPGTRLTVL.

V is TRBV6-5 and J is TRBJ1-2, with D perhaps matching TRBD1 (5 bases). The CDR3 has 13 residues. Trimming cost V 6 bases and J 8 bases, with 16 bases left between them. Germline V gene data show CDR1 as MNHEY and CDR2 as SVGAGI. This CDR3 is CASSPRGEVGYTF. The CDR3 nucleotides are TGTGCCAGCAGCCCCAGAGGGGAGGTAGGCTACACCTTC.

The chain is built from TRBV5-8 and TRBJ2-3; 8 nucleotides match TRBD2. V lost 3 bases and J lost 6; bases outside the gene matches: 9. The CDR3 contains 15 residues. Germline CDR1 SGHTS, CDR2 YDEGEE. CDR3 amino acids: CASSSEAGVADTQYF. The DNA of the CDR3 is TGTGCCAGCAGCTCCGAAGCGGGAGTCGCCGATACGCAGTATTTT.

In regard to this clone: The junction departs from germline at one end; a sequencing error may be responsible. The chain couples TRBV19 to TRBJ1-4; no reliable D call. The CDR3 extends over 15 amino acids. CDR1 is LNHDA and CDR2 is SQIVND in the germline V gene (reference sequence). DNA for the CDR3: TGTGCCAGTAGTGTAGACGGAGCAACTAATGAAAAACTGTTTTTT. The encoded protein is CASSVDGATNEKLFF.

This sequence joins TRBV6-5 and TRBJ2-5, with TRBD1 matching over 7 bases. Trimming at V came to 5 bases and at J to 5 bases, leaving 11 bases not matched to a gene. Germline lookup yields CDR1 MNHEY and CDR2 SVGAGI. The CDR3 is 15 residues long. The CDR3 DNA reads TGTGCCAGCAGTGCACCGACAGGGCGGTTCGAGACCCAGTACTTC. Protein product: CASSAPTGRFETQYF.

The V and J genes are TRBV5-8 and TRBJ2-7; 9 bases fit TRBD2. The junction had 9 bases not matched to a gene; V was cut back by 3 bases and J by 2 bases. Germline assignment: CDR1 SGHTS and CDR2 YDEGEE. The CDR3 spans 16 residues. CDR3 residues: CASSSRSGRTPYEQYF. The DNA for the CDR3 is TGTGCCAGCAGCTCGCGAAGCGGGAGGACCCCCTACGAGCAGTACTTC.

This CDR3 reads CASISAGSLNTEAFF. The CDR3, as DNA: TGTGCCAGCATCTCCGCGGGATCCCTGAACACTGAAGCTTTCTTT. V is TRBV27 and J is TRBJ1-1; unclear D gene. Germline V gene data show CDR1 as MNHEY and CDR2 as SMNVEV (reference sequence). The CDR3 is made up of 15 amino acids. V was clipped by 7 bases and J by 0 bases, with 15 bases between them.

The gene calls are TRBV6-5 and TRBJ2-1, with 7 bases fitting TRBD2. V shed 7 bases, J shed 4 bases, and the junction held 10 bases outside the gene matches. Germline CDR1 reads MNHEY; CDR2 reads SVGAGI. This CDR3 region has 15 residues. The CDR3 DNA is TGTGCCAGCACCAGACGGGGGGATGGATACAATGAGCAGTTCTTC. Protein product: CASTRRGDGYNEQFF.

This chain joins TRBV30 and TRBJ1-1; a weak D match, TRBD1 (5 bases). The CDR3 spans 16 residues. Trimming took 2 bases from V and 0 from J, leaving 16 bases between them. Germline values: CDR1 GTSNPN, CDR2 SVGIG (reference sequence). CDR3 nucleotides: TGTGCCTGGAGTCGAGAAACAGGTCGCTTGAACACTGAAGCTTTCTTT. It yields the protein CAWSRETGRLNTEAFF.

The rearrangement uses TRBV7-2 and TRBJ1-5, with 9 bases fitting TRBD1. CDR1 is SGHTA, CDR2 FQGNSA, per germline. Losses at the gene ends were 2 bases for V and 5 bases for J; bases not matched to a gene: 1. This CDR3 has 14 residues. The chain's CDR3 is CASSLRDRDQPQHF. CDR3 coding DNA: TGTGCCAGCAGCTTAAGGGACAGGGATCAGCCCCAGCATTTT.

The V and J genes are TRBV5-1 and TRBJ1-2, with 9 bases aligning to TRBD1. V trimming: 4 bases; J trimming: 11 bases; junction bases outside the gene matches: 15. Germline V gene lookup returns CDR1 SGHRS and CDR2 YFSETQ. CDR3 size: 15 residues. The CDR3 sequence is CASSGGQGSNFGYTF. DNA for the CDR3: TGCGCCAGCAGCGGAGGACAGGGGAGCAACTTTGGATACACCTTC.

This rearrangement joins TRBV7-9 to TRBJ2-1, with 9 bases matching TRBD2. V dropped 3 bases and J dropped 7; count of bases not matched to a gene: 10. Germline V gene data show CDR1 as SEHNR and CDR2 as FQNEAQ (reference sequence). The CDR3 sequence is 16 residues long. The CDR3 loop reads CASSFLEREVENEQFF. The DNA of the CDR3 is TGTGCCAGCAGCTTCCTTGAGCGGGAGGTGGAAAATGAGCAGTTCTTC.

The V and J genes are TRBV5-1 and TRBJ2-1; 10 bases agree with TRBD2. V was pared by 6 bases and J by 5 bases, with 5 bases of the junction left unmatched. The CDR3 is made up of 14 amino acids. Germline CDR1 and CDR2: SGHRS and YFSETQ. CDR3 loop: CASTWTSGNNEQFF. As DNA, the CDR3 is TGCGCCAGCACCTGGACTAGCGGCAACAATGAGCAGTTCTTC. The entire variable domain, with the rest obtained from reference TRBV5-1 and TRBJ2-1, is as follows: KAGVTQTPRYLIKTRGQQVTLSCSPISGHRSVSWYQQTPGQGLQFLFEYFSETQRNKGNFPGRFSGRQFSNSRSEMNVSTLELGDSALYLCASTWTSGNNEQFFGPGTRLTVL.

The chain carries TRBV5-6 and TRBJ1-1; no reliable D call. CDR3 length: 16 amino acids. Trimming removed 0 bases at V and 0 bases at J, with 12 bases between. The V gene's germline CDR1 is SGHDT and CDR2 YYEEEE. The DNA for the CDR3 is TGTGCCAGCAGCTTGGGGGTGGGAGGGATGAACACTGAAGCTTTCTTT. Translating it yields CASSLGVGGMNTEAFF.

CDR3 in amino acids: CASSQLARETQYF. As DNA, the CDR3 is TGCGCCAGCAGCCAACTAGCCCGGGAGACCCAGTACTTC. J is TRBJ2-5 and V is TRBV4-1; D might be TRBD2 (5 bases). The CDR3 is 13 residues long. Germline values: CDR1 MGHRA, CDR2 YSYEKL. Trimming shortened V by 2 bases and J by 5 bases, and 9 bases separated the two germline ends.

The chain carries TRBV14 and TRBJ2-5; D is possibly TRBD1 (7 bases). Trimming pared 5 bases from V and 7 bases from J, leaving 20 bases between. CDR3 length: 15 residues. Germline values: CDR1 SGHDN, CDR2 FVKESK. The CDR3 reads CASSTRTGPGGTQYF. The CDR3 bases are TGTGCCAGCAGCACCCGGACAGGACCCGGGGGGACCCAGTACTTC.

This sequence joins TRBV7-9 and TRBJ1-6; 7 nucleotides line up with TRBD1. CDR3 length: 15 residues. V gave up 4 bases and J gave up 8 bases; unmatched junction bases: 8. Germline V gene data show CDR1 as SEHNR and CDR2 as FQNEAQ (reference sequence). Written as DNA, the CDR3 is TGTGCCAGCAGCTCGACACAGGGGAGAGATTCACCCCTCCACTTT. It encodes CASSSTQGRDSPLHF.

This clone was detected once. The CDR3 DNA reads TGTGCTAGTGGTTTGGGTGACTCGGAGGCCCAGCATTTT. This gives the protein CASGLGDSEAQHF. The chain recombines TRBV12-5 with TRBJ1-5; D gene ambiguous. The CDR3 has 13 residues. Trimming removed 1 base from V and 11 bases from J, with 12 bases in between. Germline assignment: CDR1 LGHNT and CDR2 FRNRAP.

This chain uses TRBV19 with TRBJ1-6, with TRBD1 matching 7 bases. CDR1 and CDR2 from the germline V gene are LNHDA and SQIVND (reference sequence). The CDR3 covers 17 residues. Trimming removed 5 bases from V and 3 bases from J; junction bases left unmatched: 10. CDR3 bases: TGTGCCAGTAGTCCCCGGGACAGCAGCTTCTATAATTCACCCCTCCACTTT. This sequence encodes CASSPRDSSFYNSPLHF.

The CDR3 sequence: CASRLQGATDTQYF. CDR3 nucleotide sequence: TGTGCCAGCAGATTACAGGGGGCAACAGATACGCAGTATTTT. The V gene is TRBV6-5, the J gene TRBJ2-3; 9 nucleotides match TRBD1. This CDR3 contains 14 residues. Germline CDR1 and CDR2: MNHEY and SVGAGI. Trimming cost V 6 bases and J 3 bases; bases outside gene matches: 4.

The rearrangement joins TRBV27 to TRBJ2-3; D unclear. Germline V CDR1 and CDR2: MNHEY, SMNVEV (reference sequence). This CDR3 is built from 15 residues. Deletions cut 0 bases from V and 0 bases from J, with 7 bases between. Written as DNA, the CDR3 is TGTGCCAGCAGTTTATCGTGGCGGAGCACAGATACGCAGTATTTT. Translating it yields CASSLSWRSTDTQYF.

The chain uses TRBV30 and TRBJ1-4; D ambiguous. The CDR3 totals 12 residues. With 5 bases removed from V and 7 bases from J, the gap between germline ends came to 11 bases. CDR1 GTSNPN and CDR2 SVGIG come from the germline V gene (reference sequence). The CDR3 region is CAWGGLLEKLFF. DNA of the CDR3: TGTGCCTGGGGAGGGCTACTTGAAAAACTGTTTTTT.

This chain uses TRBV5-6 with TRBJ2-3, with D hard to call. The V end was cut by 0 bases, the J end by 1 base, with 12 bases between. The CDR3 extends over 16 amino acids. Germline-derived CDR1 and CDR2 are SGHDT and YYEEEE. CDR3: CASSLGTAPRTDTQYF. For the CDR3, the DNA is TGTGCCAGCAGCTTGGGTACAGCCCCCCGCACAGATACGCAGTATTTT.

The chain combines TRBV7-2 with TRBJ1-2; 10 nucleotides match TRBD1. Germline CDR1 and CDR2: SGHTA and FQGNSA. With V trimmed by 1 base and J by 4 bases, 3 bases remained unmatched. This CDR3 is 15 amino acids long. Here the CDR3 reads CASSLGTGGLYGYTF. DNA of the CDR3: TGTGCCAGCAGCTTAGGGACAGGGGGGCTCTATGGCTACACCTTC.

The rearrangement uses TRBV19 and TRBJ1-4; TRBD1 might be the D (5 bases). The CDR3 has 13 residues. The germline V gene encodes CDR1 LNHDA and CDR2 SQIVND (reference sequence). V lost 4 bases and J 4 bases, leaving 7 bases between the germline ends. The CDR3 DNA reads TGTGCCAGTAGTAGACAGTTTAATGAAAAACTGTTTTTT. Amino acid sequence: CASSRQFNEKLFF.

The chain couples TRBV7-8 to TRBJ1-5; 10 nucleotides match TRBD1. Germline CDR1 and CDR2: SGHVS and FQNEAQ. Germline trimming cut 5 bases from V and 6 bases from J; bases unmatched to any gene: 7. CDR3 size: 15 residues. CDR3 nucleotides: TGTGCCAGCAGCCCGACAGGGGGCTTGGGTCAGCCCCAGCATTTT. It encodes CASSPTGGLGQPQHF. Variable domain in full (rest from reference TRBV7-8 and TRBJ1-5): GAGVSQSPRYKVAKRGQDVALRCDPISGHVSLFWYQQALGQGPEFLTYFQNEAQLDKSGLPSDRFFAERPEGSVSTLKIQRTQQEDSAVYLCASSPTGGLGQPQHFGDGTRLSIL.